This T cell receptor beta chain stems from a study of T cells in Graves' hyperthyroidism and ophthalmopathy. Across the study: Blood was drawn when the patient was first diagnosed and still untreated. General study points: Most expanded thyroid clonotypes above 0.001 also appeared in blood.

With 4 bases clipped from V and 15 bases from J, the junction kept 11 bases outside the gene matches. Germline lookup yields CDR1 MNHEY and CDR2 SMNVEV (reference sequence). CDR3 length equals 14 residues. This clonotype turned up a few times. Its cognate antigen is unknown. The CDR3 regions of TCR beta were amplified from RNA transcripts. HTBI primers were employed in a first-round RT-PCR of the TCR CDR3. MiXCR, applied by TCRdb to the multiplex PCR reads, yields one record per CDR3 protein. The sample includes a few hundred thousand distinct CDR3 sequences, approximately 15% of them seen just once. A patient was excluded if there was uncontrolled infection, other autoimmune disease, pregnancy or lactation. The study based diagnoses on clinical symptoms, serum thyroxine and TRAb, thyroid ultrasound and orbital computed tomography.

The chain has TRBV27 and TRBJ1-6; 8 bases are shared with TRBD1. The sample consisted of blood. This clonotype originated in a woman between 25 and 40 years old with Graves' hyperthyroidism. The CDR3 reads CASSSTGAGGGLHF. The CDR3 nucleotides are TGTGCCAGCAGTTCGACAGGGGCCGGGGGGGGCCTCCACTTT.